These 20 T cell receptor beta chains were all obtained from the same sample, sequenced in a study of PD-1 blockade in classical Hodgkin lymphoma. Relapses following autologous stem cell transplantation were seen in all patients, with brentuximab vedotin exposure varying. The assay was immunoSEQ multiplex PCR, and TCRdb's table has in-frame clones only and misses some. Of tens of thousands of clones listed, just under 80% were seen once; the top ten hold around 15%. The material was peripheral blood mononuclear cells (PBMCs), obtained at baseline. The origin of the receptors is a human donor with classical Hodgkin lymphoma.

This rearrangement joins TRBV28 to TRBJ1-4; no clear D gene. This CDR3 is 13 amino acids long. The germline V and J ends were trimmed by 3 bases and 10 bases, with 12 bases remaining between them. In germline, CDR1 is MDHEN, CDR2 SYDVKM. The CDR3 coding sequence is TGTGCCAGCAGTTTCTCCCCCACCGGAAAACTGTTTTTT. As protein: CASSFSPTGKLFF. The entire variable domain, with the rest obtained from reference TRBV28 and TRBJ1-4, is as follows: DVKVTQSSRYLVKRTGEKVFLECVQDMDHENMFWYRQDPGLGLRLIYFSYDVKMKEKGDIPEGYSVSREKKERFSLILESASTNQTSMYLCASSFSPTGKLFFGSGTQLSVL.

This chain uses TRBV2 with TRBJ2-1, with a possible D match to TRBD2 (7 bases). V lost 8 bases and J 4 bases, leaving 12 bases between the germline ends. In germline, CDR1 is SNHLY, CDR2 FYNNEI. This CDR3 has 13 residues. The CDR3 spells CASGGGPYNEQFF. CDR3 DNA: TGTGCCAGCGGCGGGGGCCCTTACAATGAGCAGTTCTTC.

The chain joins TRBV14 to TRBJ2-4, with D possibly being TRBD1 (6 bases). The CDR3 sequence is 13 residues long. V shed 0 bases and J shed 9 bases, with 9 bases lying between them. CDR1 SGHDN and CDR2 FVKESK come from the germline V gene. CDR3 amino acids: CASSQDRGSIQYF. The CDR3 DNA reads TGTGCCAGCAGCCAAGATAGGGGGAGCATTCAGTACTTC.

This clone was counted only a few times. The CDR3 DNA sequence: TGTGCCAGCAGTTCAGGGGCGGACAATCAGCCCCAGCATTTT. This codes for CASSSGADNQPQHF. This chain uses TRBV27 with TRBJ1-5, with D perhaps matching TRBD1 (6 bases). This CDR3 is 14 amino acids long. Per the germline V gene, CDR1 is MNHEY and CDR2 is SMNVEV (reference sequence). Trimming removed 4 bases at V and 3 bases at J, with 10 bases between.

The rearrangement uses TRBV5-1 and TRBJ1-4, with unresolved D. The CDR3 is 17 residues long. From germline, CDR1 is SGHRS and CDR2 YFSETQ. The V and J ends lost 0 bases and 0 bases respectively, with 12 bases between them. CDR3 coding DNA: TGCGCCAGCAGCTTGGCCCGAGGTGCCGCAACTAATGAAAAACTGTTTTTT. Its protein product is CASSLARGAATNEKLFF.

As DNA, the CDR3 is TGCGCCAGCAGCCGAGAGGACAGGGGGTGGACCGGGGAGCTGTTTTTT. As protein: CASSREDRGWTGELFF. The gene calls are TRBV4-3 and TRBJ2-2; the match to TRBD1 covers 10 bases. CDR1 is LGHNA, CDR2 YSLEER, per germline. The length of the CDR3 is 16 residues. Unmatched junction bases numbered 7, after V lost 4 bases and J lost 5 bases.

The rearrangement uses TRBV7-9 and TRBJ1-1; D is uncertain. Trimming left V 1 base short and J 8 bases short, with 8 bases between. Per germline, CDR1 SEHNR and CDR2 FQNEAQ (reference sequence). This CDR3 has 12 residues. The CDR3 coding sequence is TGTGCCAGCAGCTTAGGGCTGGGGGAAGCTTTCTTT. The encoded protein is CASSLGLGEAFF.

The chain links TRBV6-1 to TRBJ2-5, with 8 bases fitting TRBD1. Per germline, CDR1 MNHNS and CDR2 SASEGT. Losses at the gene ends were 6 bases for V and 4 bases for J; bases not matched to a gene: 4. This CDR3 has 13 residues. CDR3: CASSDTGGETQYF. CDR3 in DNA: TGTGCCAGCAGCGATACAGGGGGAGAGACCCAGTACTTC.

This chain joins TRBV19 and TRBJ2-3; TRBD1 matches 7 bases. The CDR3 has 18 amino acids. Germline values: CDR1 LNHDA, CDR2 SQIVND (reference sequence). The V gene end was trimmed by 3 bases and the J gene end by 1 base; junction bases not matched to a gene: 13. CDR3 sequence: CASSMGAATGWGTDTQYF. CDR3 in DNA: TGTGCCAGTAGTATGGGAGCGGCGACAGGGTGGGGCACAGATACGCAGTATTTT. Variable domain in full (rest from reference TRBV19 and TRBJ2-3): DGGITQSPKYLFRKEGQNVTLSCEQNLNHDAMYWYRQDPGQGLRLIYYSQIVNDFQKGDIAEGYSVSREKKESFPLTVTSAQKNPTAFYLCASSMGAATGWGTDTQYFGPGTRLTVL.

The chain joins TRBV13 to TRBJ2-3; the D gene is possibly TRBD2 (6 bases). In germline, CDR1 is PRHDT, CDR2 FYEKMQ (reference sequence). The CDR3 has 15 amino acids. V dropped 5 bases and J dropped 2 bases, with 14 bases sitting between them. CDR3: CASSKTGTDTDTQYF. The CDR3 DNA is TGTGCCAGCAGCAAGACCGGGACTGACACAGATACGCAGTATTTT.

This clone has more than one count but fewer than ten. The rearrangement links TRBV13 to TRBJ2-6, with D tentatively TRBD1 (5 bases). Trimming pared 5 bases from V and 0 bases from J, leaving 23 bases between. The germline gives CDR1 PRHDT, CDR2 FYEKMQ (reference sequence). There are 20 residues in the CDR3. The CDR3 DNA reads as TGTGCCAGCAGCCCCAGGACAAGACCCGCTCCTAGCTCTGGGGCCAACGTCCTGACTTTC. Translation gives CASSPRTRPAPSSGANVLTF.

The rearrangement links TRBV7-2 to TRBJ2-3; 9 nucleotides agree with TRBD2. Germline V CDR1 and CDR2: SGHTA, FQGNSA. The CDR3 spans 19 residues. V lost 7 bases to trimming and J lost 6 bases; unmatched junction nucleotides: 23. This chain's CDR3 is CASNNQMTSGSWVRDTQYF. The CDR3 nucleotides are TGTGCCAGCAACAACCAAATGACTAGCGGTTCCTGGGTAAGGGATACGCAGTATTTT.

The rearrangement uses TRBV6-5 and TRBJ2-1, with D perhaps TRBD1 (5 bases). V was shortened by 2 bases and J by 6 bases, with 17 bases between the two germline ends. Germline CDR1 is MNHEY and CDR2 is SVGAGI. This CDR3 comprises 16 residues. The CDR3 loop reads CASSYSILGRVNEQFF. The DNA for the CDR3 is TGTGCCAGCAGTTACAGTATCTTGGGCAGGGTCAATGAGCAGTTCTTC.

The V and J genes are TRBV7-9 and TRBJ2-1; no firm D call. Looked up from germline, CDR1 is SEHNR and CDR2 is FQNEAQ (reference sequence). Trimming removed 5 bases from V and 7 bases from J, with 6 bases in between. This CDR3 has 11 residues. The CDR3 nucleotides read TGTGCCAGCAGCCGACCGAATGAGCAGTTCTTC. It translates to CASSRPNEQFF.

In this sample, this clone turned up a few times. The rearrangement uses TRBV4-1 and TRBJ1-5; D is perhaps TRBD1 (6 bases). With 1 base removed from V and 5 bases from J, the gap between germline ends came to 15 bases. This CDR3 is 16 amino acids long. CDR1 and CDR2 (germline): MGHRA, YSYEKL. The CDR3 DNA reads as TGCGCCAGCAGCCAAGTCCCGGACAGAGCCTATCAGCCCCAGCATTTT. Amino acid sequence: CASSQVPDRAYQPQHF.

This chain links TRBV5-1 with TRBJ1-3; D unresolved. Deletions cut 0 bases from V and 1 base from J, with 5 bases between. Germline V gives CDR1 SGHRS, CDR2 YFSETQ. The CDR3 covers 14 residues. The CDR3 DNA follows: TGCGCCAGCAGCTTGGATGTTTCTGGAAACACCATATATTTT. Its translation: CASSLDVSGNTIYF.

This rearrangement joins TRBV7-2 to TRBJ2-7; D might be TRBD1 (6 bases). The ends were cut back, 4 bases at V and 6 bases at J, with 13 bases in the middle. The CDR3 is 13 residues long. CDR1 and CDR2 (germline): SGHTA, FQGNSA. Written as DNA, the CDR3 is TGTGCCAGCAGCTCACAGCAGGGGACCGAGCAGTACTTC. It encodes CASSSQQGTEQYF.

The V gene is TRBV18, the J gene TRBJ2-7, with D perhaps TRBD1 (5 bases). The CDR3 is 13 residues long. CDR1 and CDR2 from the germline V gene are KGHSH and LQKENI. Trimming shortened V by 2 bases and J by 3 bases, and 8 bases separated the two germline ends. CDR3 loop: CASSPGALYEQYF. The DNA for the CDR3 is TGTGCCAGCTCACCAGGGGCCCTCTACGAGCAGTACTTC.

As for this clone: With only one base between it and a far larger clone, this is likely a read error. The rearrangement uses TRBV7-3 and TRBJ1-1; TRBD1 might be the D (5 bases). The germline gives CDR1 SGHTA, CDR2 FQGTGA. This CDR3 is 16 amino acids long. V shed 5 bases and J shed 1 base, with 17 bases lying between them. For the CDR3, the DNA is TGTGCCAGCAGCCCGGGGACCACCAAAGGGAACACTGAAGCTTTCTTT. Translation: CASSPGTTKGNTEAFF.

The V gene is TRBV5-1, the J gene TRBJ2-3; D possibly corresponds to TRBD2 (5 bases). V was cut by 5 bases and J by 0 bases, with 22 bases left in between. This CDR3 has 18 residues. CDR1 SGHRS and CDR2 YFSETQ come from the germline V gene. The CDR3 coding sequence is TGCGCCAGCAGTTCTCCCCCTTCCCGGGAATTTAGCACAGATACGCAGTATTTT. Its protein product is CASSSPPSREFSTDTQYF.